The 16 T cell receptor beta chains below all came from one sample that was sequenced in a study of blood T cells in healthy people across ages. A J-beta primer mix and a sample-barcoded 5' primer were used in a second PCR of roughly 6 to 11 cycles. TCRdb reanalysed the 5' RACE reads using MiXCR and keeps one entry per CDR3 protein. Of roughly 680,000 distinct CDR3 sequences in the sample, 52% were seen once. Sequencing was performed on blood. These receptors were obtained from a woman at least 80 years old in good health.

J is TRBJ1-6 and V is TRBV3-1, with D possibly TRBD1 on 6 matching bases. Germline V gene sequence: CDR1 LGHDT, CDR2 YNNKEL (reference sequence). The CDR3 runs to 14 residues. Trimming removed 1 base from V and 7 bases from J, with 8 bases in between. The CDR3 nucleotides read TGTGCCAGCAGCCAAGGGACAGTCAATTCACCCCTCCACTTT. Translated, it gives CASSQGTVNSPLHF.

This clonotype has a handful of counts. V is TRBV7-2 and J is TRBJ2-2, with D possibly matching TRBD2 (5 bases). The CDR3 is 13 residues long. V lost 4 bases to trimming and J lost 3 bases, with 6 bases between them. Germline lookup yields CDR1 SGHTA and CDR2 FQGNSA. The CDR3 protein is CASSSRDTGELFF. CDR3 in DNA: TGTGCCAGCAGCTCGAGGGACACCGGGGAGCTGTTTTTT.

The chain combines TRBV7-9 with TRBJ2-3; D not resolved. The CDR3 spans 13 residues. From germline, CDR1 is SEHNR and CDR2 FQNEAQ (reference sequence). V gave up 4 bases and J gave up 14 bases, with 19 bases separating them. This CDR3 reads CASSSDRARYAYF. CDR3 DNA: TGTGCCAGCAGCTCCGATAGGGCTAGATACGCGTATTTT.

The chain combines TRBV12-5 with TRBJ2-5; D is undetermined. The end of the DNA is better explained by TRBJ2-7, so the J call may be wrong. The CDR3 spans 13 residues. Looked up from germline, CDR1 is LGHNT and CDR2 is FRNRAP. The CDR3 nucleotides are TGTGCTAGTGGTCCTCGGGTCGGCGACGAGCAGTACTTC. Translated: CASGPRVGDEQYF.

This clonotype occurred many times. In DNA form, the CDR3 reads TGCGCCAGCAGCGGGAGGGTCGGGAGTTATGAGCAGTTCTTC. This gives the protein CASSGRVGSYEQFF. The chain joins TRBV5-1 to TRBJ2-1, with 7 bases lining up with TRBD2. With 4 bases clipped from V and 8 bases from J, the junction kept 9 bases outside the gene matches. CDR3 size: 14 residues. The germline V gene has CDR1 SGHRS and CDR2 YFSETQ. Filled out from reference TRBV5-1 and TRBJ2-1, the complete variable domain reads KAGVTQTPRYLIKTRGQQVTLSCSPISGHRSVSWYQQTPGQGLQFLFEYFSETQRNKGNFPGRFSGRQFSNSRSEMNVSTLELGDSALYLCASSGRVGSYEQFFGPGTRLTVL.

The gene calls are TRBV12-3 or TRBV12-4 and TRBJ2-1; TRBD2 matches 8 bases. Unmatched junction bases numbered 4, after V lost 7 bases and J lost 11 bases. The CDR3 contains 11 residues. The CDR3 here is CASKRERKQFF. CDR3 coding DNA: TGTGCCAGCAAGCGGGAGCGAAAGCAGTTCTTC.

This clonotype was recorded many times. The chain is built from TRBV7-3 and TRBJ2-1, with TRBD1 matching 7 bases. The ends lost 2 bases at V and 7 bases at J; junction bases unmatched: 2. The CDR3 runs 13 residues. CDR1 and CDR2 from the germline V gene are SGHTA and FQGTGA. CDR3 protein: CASSLGTVNEQFF. In DNA form, the CDR3 reads TGTGCCAGCAGCTTAGGGACAGTAAATGAGCAGTTCTTC.

The sample holds many counts of this clonotype. CDR3 protein: CASSQGVGYEQYF. Written as DNA, the CDR3 is TGTGCCAGCAGCCAAGGAGTTGGCTACGAGCAGTACTTC. The chain recombines TRBV14 with TRBJ2-7, with D hard to call. The CDR3 length is 13 residues. V lost 1 base and J lost 3, with 7 bases in between. Germline lookup yields CDR1 SGHDN and CDR2 FVKESK.

The V call is TRBV20-1, the J call TRBJ2-4; 7 bases are a match to TRBD1. The DNA end is a closer match to TRBJ2-5, so the J assignment may be wrong. The germline gives CDR1 DFQATT, CDR2 SNEGSKA (reference sequence). The CDR3 is made up of 13 amino acids. DNA for the CDR3: TGCAGTGCTGGGGGACAGTGGGACGGGACCCAGTACTTC. Translating it yields CSAGGQWDGTQYF.

This clonotype was recorded once. One junction end does not reproduce the germline sequence, and a read error may be involved. The rearrangement joins TRBV5-1 to TRBJ2-1; tentatively, D is TRBD2 (6 bases). Germline values: CDR1 SGHRS, CDR2 YFSETQ. The CDR3 spans 13 residues. CDR3 sequence (DNA): TGCGCCGGCAGTTGGGTGGGGGGCAATGAGCAGTTCTTC. This translates into CAGSWVGGNEQFF.

V gene TRBV10-3 combines with J gene TRBJ2-1, with 8 nucleotides matching TRBD2. This CDR3 has 15 residues. The trim removed 0 bases at V and 7 bases at J, leaving 5 bases unmatched. CDR1 is ENHRY, CDR2 SYGVKD, per germline. The CDR3 protein is CAISESPGGQNEQFF. CDR3 DNA sequence: TGTGCCATCAGTGAGTCCCCGGGAGGGCAAAATGAGCAGTTCTTC.

This clonotype was detected only a few times. The rearrangement joins TRBV7-6 to TRBJ2-2; TRBD1 matches 7 bases. This CDR3 spans 15 amino acids. Germline assignment: CDR1 SGHVS and CDR2 FNYEAQ. J lost 4 bases, V lost 4 bases, and 6 bases had no gene match. The CDR3 spells CASSSGTAGTGELFF. The CDR3 bases are TGTGCCAGCAGCTCCGGGACAGCTGGCACCGGGGAGCTGTTTTTT.

This rearrangement joins TRBV29-1 to TRBJ1-1; the D is unclear. Trimming took off 4 bases at V and 0 bases at J, with 6 bases between the two ends. The CDR3 is 12 amino acids. Germline values: CDR1 SQVTM, CDR2 ANQGSEA. CDR3 region: CSVVTMNTEAFF. Here the CDR3 DNA reads TGCAGCGTTGTGACAATGAACACTGAAGCTTTCTTT. Based on the CDR3 plus reference TRBV29-1 and TRBJ1-1, the full variable domain is SAVISQKPSRDICQRGTSLTIQCQVDSQVTMMFWYRQQPGQSLTLIATANQGSEATYESGFVIDKFPISRPNLTFSTLTVSNMSPEDSSIYLCSVVTMNTEAFFGQGTRLTVV.

The rearrangement uses TRBV3-1 and TRBJ1-5, with D possibly being TRBD1 (5 bases). Germline V gives CDR1 LGHDT, CDR2 YNNKEL (reference sequence). This CDR3 contains 12 residues. Trimming left V 4 bases short and J 7 bases short, with 8 bases between. The CDR3 is CASSPWGQPQHF. The CDR3 DNA follows: TGTGCCAGCAGCCCCTGGGGGCAGCCCCAGCATTTT.

With regard to this clonotype: A much larger clone differs by one base, so this may be a read error. This chain joins TRBV20-1 and TRBJ2-3; perhaps TRBD1 as D (6 bases). V lost 3 bases and J 2 bases, leaving 12 bases between the germline ends. Germline loops: CDR1 DFQATT, CDR2 SNEGSKA (reference sequence). This CDR3 spans 14 amino acids. This chain's CDR3 is CSARLQGLTDTQYF. CDR3 nucleotide sequence: TGCAGTGCTAGGCTGCAGGGGCTCACAGATACGCAGTATTTT.

Points on this clonotype: One base away lies a much larger clone, so this may be a sequencing read error. The chain uses TRBV25-1 and TRBJ2-1, with a possible D match to TRBD1 (6 bases). V dropped 2 bases and J dropped 11 bases, with 7 bases sitting between them. Germline V gene data show CDR1 as MGHDK and CDR2 as SYGVNS. The CDR3 consists of 11 residues. CDR3 nucleotide sequence: TGTGCCAGCAGTGAAGGACAGAAGCAGTTCTTC. Encoded protein: CASSEGQKQFF.